These 25 T cell receptor beta chains were all obtained from the same sample, sequenced in a study of T cell responses to AZD1222 COVID-19 vaccine. Data came from immunoSEQ multiplex PCR; TCRdb stores just in-frame clones and leaves some out. In the table there are around 120,000 clones, just over 90% of which are singletons. The material was peripheral blood, obtained on day 0 of AZD1222 vaccination. Receptors originate from an adult in good health.

J is TRBJ1-1 and V is TRBV9; D might be TRBD1 (6 bases). Per the germline V gene, CDR1 is SGDLS and CDR2 is YYNGEE. Trimming pared 4 bases from V and 0 bases from J, leaving 13 bases between. The CDR3 is 15 amino acids. CDR3 residues: CASSPGGPMNTEAFF. CDR3 nucleotide sequence: TGTGCCAGCAGCCCGGGGGGCCCGATGAACACTGAAGCTTTCTTT.

The genes are TRBV10-3 and TRBJ1-4, with D perhaps matching TRBD1 (5 bases). The CDR3 has 15 residues. Germline V gene data show CDR1 as ENHRY and CDR2 as SYGVKD. The V and J ends lost 0 bases and 7 bases respectively, with 12 bases between them. The CDR3 reads CAISESIGGFEKLFF. The DNA for the CDR3 is TGTGCCATCAGTGAGTCGATCGGGGGTTTTGAAAAACTGTTTTTT.

The CDR3 DNA sequence: TGTGCCAGCAGCTTGGGCATGGGAAATGAAAAACTGTTTTTT. Translated, it gives CASSLGMGNEKLFF. The chain uses TRBV5-5 and TRBJ1-4; D uncertain. The V gene lost 0 bases and the J gene lost 5 bases, with 8 bases spanning the gap. CDR1 is SGHKS, CDR2 YYEKEE, per germline (reference sequence). This CDR3 spans 14 amino acids.

V gene TRBV5-1 combines with J gene TRBJ2-7; D is possibly TRBD1 (6 bases). The CDR3 totals 15 residues. The V gene's germline CDR1 is SGHRS and CDR2 YFSETQ. V was cut by 4 bases and J by 2 bases, with 16 bases left in between. The CDR3 is CASSDYVTGPYEQYF. Here the CDR3 DNA reads TGCGCCAGCAGCGATTATGTTACAGGGCCCTACGAGCAGTACTTC.

The chain recombines TRBV3-1 (or the pseudogene TRBV3-2) with TRBJ1-2; D not resolved. The germline V gene encodes CDR1 LGHDT and CDR2 YNNKEL (reference sequence). The CDR3 extends over 14 amino acids. V was cut by 1 base and J by 2 bases, with 8 bases left in between. In DNA form, the CDR3 reads TGTGCCAGCAGCCAAGCGACACCGAACTATGGCTACACCTTC. Translating gives CASSQATPNYGYTF.

CDR3 nucleotides: TGTGCCAGCAGTGAAGAGGCGAGGGGAAAACTGTTTTTT. Amino acids: CASSEEARGKLFF. This sequence joins TRBV6-1 and TRBJ1-4; D possibly corresponds to TRBD1 (5 bases). This CDR3 has 13 amino acids. Germline V gene data show CDR1 as MNHNS and CDR2 as SASEGT. V was pared by 1 base and J by 10 bases, with 10 bases between.

V is TRBV6-5 and J is TRBJ2-6, with unresolved D. Germline V CDR1 and CDR2: MNHEY, SVGAGI. Trimming left V 4 bases short and J 0 bases short, with 7 bases between. This CDR3 region has 15 residues. In DNA form, the CDR3 reads TGTGCCAGCAGTTCCGTACACTCTGGGGCCAACGTCCTGACTTTC. Its protein is CASSSVHSGANVLTF.

The genes are TRBV3-1 (or the pseudogene TRBV3-2) and TRBJ1-3; 9 nucleotides agree with TRBD1. CDR3 length equals 15 residues. The V segment lost 4 bases and the J segment 2 bases; nucleotides outside the gene matches: 3. The germline CDR1 and CDR2 sequences are LGHDT and YNNKEL (reference sequence). The CDR3 loop is CASSPGQGPGNTIYF. The CDR3 region has the DNA TGTGCCAGCAGCCCGGGACAGGGACCTGGAAACACCATATATTTT.

The chain employs TRBV9 and TRBJ1-6, with D unresolved. Germline V gives CDR1 SGDLS, CDR2 YYNGEE. With 1 base removed from V and 4 bases from J, the gap between germline ends came to 12 bases. The CDR3 is 16 residues long. CDR3 in DNA: TGTGCCAGCAGCGTAAGCGAGACGGATTATAATTCACCCCTCCACTTT. Protein: CASSVSETDYNSPLHF.

The genes are TRBV6-2 or TRBV6-3 and TRBJ2-3; 13 nucleotides match TRBD2. This CDR3 is built from 17 residues. The V and J ends lost 5 bases and 5 bases, in that order; junction bases with no gene match: 10. Germline CDR1 MNHEY, CDR2 SVGEGT. The CDR3 region has the DNA TGTGCCAGCAGTGGCCGACTAGCGGGAGGATCTAAAGATACGCAGTATTTT. As protein: CASSGRLAGGSKDTQYF.

The V gene is TRBV9, the J gene TRBJ1-1; D perhaps matches TRBD1 (6 bases). Looked up from germline, CDR1 is SGDLS and CDR2 is YYNGEE. V lost 3 bases and J 1 base, leaving 10 bases between the germline ends. This CDR3 spans 14 amino acids. The chain's CDR3 is CASSGGQPNTEAFF. The CDR3, as DNA: TGTGCCAGCAGCGGAGGACAGCCGAACACTGAAGCTTTCTTT.

V usage is TRBV7-8 and J usage is TRBJ2-7; 9 positions match TRBD1. The CDR3 has 13 amino acids. Germline CDR1 SGHVS, CDR2 FQNEAQ. V shed 5 bases and J 7 bases; nucleotides not matched to a gene: 6. CDR3 nucleotides: TGTGCCAGCAGCCGCGGACAGGGGTGGGAGCAGTACTTC. Translating it yields CASSRGQGWEQYF.

The chain is built from TRBV7-9 and TRBJ1-2, with TRBD1 matching over 8 bases. The CDR3 has 15 amino acids. Trimming cost V 3 bases and J 6 bases; bases outside gene matches: 9. CDR1 is SEHNR, CDR2 FQNEAQ, per germline (reference sequence). As DNA, the CDR3 is TGTGCCAGCAGCTTTTCGGACAGGGCGAGTGATGGCTACACCTTC. Its protein product is CASSFSDRASDGYTF.

This clone came up a few times. The gene calls are TRBV4-1 and TRBJ2-3, with a possible D match to TRBD2 (6 bases). The ends were cut back, 4 bases at V and 2 bases at J, with 16 bases in the middle. The germline gives CDR1 MGHRA, CDR2 YSYEKL. The CDR3 spans 16 residues. CDR3 nucleotide sequence: TGCGCCAGCAGCCCTCCGGGGACTCGTGTCACAGATACGCAGTATTTT. It is translated as CASSPPGTRVTDTQYF.

The V call is TRBV11-2, the J call TRBJ2-4, with 9 bases aligning to TRBD1. Germline values: CDR1 SGHAT, CDR2 FQNNGV. The CDR3 has 14 residues. The ends lost 4 bases at V and 8 bases at J; junction bases unmatched: 6. CDR3 region: CASSSSGTGYIQYF. DNA for the CDR3: TGTGCCAGCAGCTCCTCCGGGACAGGGTACATTCAGTACTTC.

V is TRBV28 and J is TRBJ2-2; no clear D. This CDR3 contains 15 residues. Germline CDR1 reads MDHEN; CDR2 reads SYDVKM. Trimming cost V 5 bases and J 7 bases, with 17 bases left between them. In DNA form, the CDR3 reads TGTGCCAGCAGTCAGATCCGAGTCCTCGGCGGGGAGCTGTTTTTT. Protein sequence: CASSQIRVLGGELFF.

This chain links TRBV9 with TRBJ1-1, with D hard to call. This CDR3 is 16 amino acids long. The V gene lost 0 bases and the J gene lost 3 bases, with 15 bases spanning the gap. Germline V gene lookup returns CDR1 SGDLS and CDR2 YYNGEE. Written as DNA, the CDR3 is TGTGCCAGCAGCGTAGGGCTAGGGCAGTCGGACACTGAAGCTTTCTTT. It translates to CASSVGLGQSDTEAFF.

This sequence joins TRBV29-1 and TRBJ2-7, with unresolved D. CDR3 length: 12 amino acids. The V gene's germline CDR1 is SQVTM and CDR2 ANQGSEA. Trimming pared 8 bases from V and 3 bases from J, leaving 14 bases between. The CDR3 is CSFSDLGYEQYF. In nucleotides, the CDR3 is TGCAGCTTCTCCGACCTGGGCTACGAGCAGTACTTC.

V is TRBV27 and J is TRBJ1-2; tentatively, D is TRBD1 (6 bases). In germline, CDR1 is MNHEY, CDR2 SMNVEV (reference sequence). This CDR3 comprises 13 residues. Trimming took 2 bases from V and 8 from J, leaving 12 bases between them. The CDR3 loop is CASSLQGTNGYTF. The CDR3 coding sequence is TGTGCCAGCAGTTTACAGGGGACAAACGGCTACACCTTC.

This clone was seen a single time. V is TRBV6-5 and J is TRBJ1-1, with D possibly being TRBD1 (5 bases). Germline V lookup: CDR1 MNHEY, CDR2 SVGAGI. The germline V and J ends were trimmed by 0 bases and 3 bases, with 8 bases remaining between them. This CDR3 is 14 amino acids long. In DNA form, the CDR3 reads TGTGCCAGCAGTTACTCGGGGGTTGACACTGAAGCTTTCTTT. It codes for CASSYSGVDTEAFF.

V gene TRBV29-1 combines with J gene TRBJ2-5; TRBD2 is a possible D gene (6 bases). V was shortened by 6 bases and J by 1 base, with 12 bases between the two germline ends. The germline gives CDR1 SQVTM, CDR2 ANQGSEA. The CDR3 runs 13 residues. In DNA, the CDR3 is TGCAGCGTCACCCGGGAGTTCCAAGAGACCCAGTACTTC. Translated, it gives CSVTREFQETQYF. The whole variable domain, filled in from reference TRBV29-1 and TRBJ2-5, reads SAVISQKPSRDICQRGTSLTIQCQVDSQVTMMFWYRQQPGQSLTLIATANQGSEATYESGFVIDKFPISRPNLTFSTLTVSNMSPEDSSIYLCSVTREFQETQYFGPGTRLLVL.

The V gene is TRBV28, the J gene TRBJ2-3, with 10 bases aligning to TRBD2. The ends lost 5 bases at V and 4 bases at J; junction bases unmatched: 9. The CDR3 runs to 16 residues. CDR1 and CDR2 (germline): MDHEN, SYDVKM. Here the CDR3 reads CASSPLLAGVPDTQYF. As DNA, the CDR3 is TGTGCCAGCAGTCCGCTCCTAGCGGGAGTCCCAGATACGCAGTATTTT.

The CDR3 region has the DNA TGTGCCAGCAGCCCTGGACAGGGGGCGGTCGGGGAGCTGTTTTTT. Translating gives CASSPGQGAVGELFF. The chain has TRBV3-1 (or the pseudogene TRBV3-2) and TRBJ2-2; 11 bases fit TRBD1. V trimming: 4 bases; J trimming: 7 bases; junction bases outside the gene matches: 5. The germline V gene has CDR1 LGHDT and CDR2 YNNKEL (reference sequence). The CDR3 is 15 residues long.

The chain carries TRBV10-3 and TRBJ2-2; D tentatively reads TRBD1 or TRBD2 (6 bases each). The CDR3 runs to 15 residues. V lost 7 bases to trimming and J lost 5 bases, with 17 bases between them. Germline loops: CDR1 ENHRY, CDR2 SYGVKD. The CDR3 here is CAINYGGRRTGELFF. CDR3 DNA: TGTGCCATCAATTACGGGGGCAGAAGAACCGGGGAGCTGTTTTTT.

This clone was seen once. The V gene is TRBV7-8, the J gene TRBJ2-7; D unclear. The V end was cut by 3 bases, the J end by 3 bases, with 12 bases between. Looked up from germline, CDR1 is SGHVS and CDR2 is FQNEAQ. The CDR3 spans 14 residues. The CDR3 protein is CASSLGNGYYEQYF. CDR3 nucleotides: TGTGCCAGCAGCTTGGGAAACGGCTACTACGAGCAGTACTTC. The full variable domain, in which reference TRBV7-8 and TRBJ2-7 provide the parts outside the CDR3, is GAGVSQSPRYKVAKRGQDVALRCDPISGHVSLFWYQQALGQGPEFLTYFQNEAQLDKSGLPSDRFFAERPEGSVSTLKIQRTQQEDSAVYLCASSLGNGYYEQYFGPGTRLTVT.